The entry below describes one T cell receptor beta chain. Profiled with immunoSEQ multiplex PCR; TCRdb holds only in-frame clones, not every one. Among about 89,000 clones listed, roughly 86% were seen once. V was clipped by 5 bases and J by 3 bases, with 17 bases between them. The CDR3 sequence is 15 residues long. CDR1 MNHEY and CDR2 SMNVEV come from the germline V gene (reference sequence). This entry comes from a study of control samples from healthy donors and cancer patients. The sample consisted of blood. The clonotype comes from a man in his thirties or forties in good health. The chain has TRBV27 and TRBJ2-7; perhaps D is TRBD1 or TRBD2 (6 bases each). CDR3 in amino acids: CASSAMEGGFYEQYF. CDR3 nucleotides: TGTGCCAGCAGTGCCATGGAGGGGGGTTTCTACGAGCAGTACTTC.